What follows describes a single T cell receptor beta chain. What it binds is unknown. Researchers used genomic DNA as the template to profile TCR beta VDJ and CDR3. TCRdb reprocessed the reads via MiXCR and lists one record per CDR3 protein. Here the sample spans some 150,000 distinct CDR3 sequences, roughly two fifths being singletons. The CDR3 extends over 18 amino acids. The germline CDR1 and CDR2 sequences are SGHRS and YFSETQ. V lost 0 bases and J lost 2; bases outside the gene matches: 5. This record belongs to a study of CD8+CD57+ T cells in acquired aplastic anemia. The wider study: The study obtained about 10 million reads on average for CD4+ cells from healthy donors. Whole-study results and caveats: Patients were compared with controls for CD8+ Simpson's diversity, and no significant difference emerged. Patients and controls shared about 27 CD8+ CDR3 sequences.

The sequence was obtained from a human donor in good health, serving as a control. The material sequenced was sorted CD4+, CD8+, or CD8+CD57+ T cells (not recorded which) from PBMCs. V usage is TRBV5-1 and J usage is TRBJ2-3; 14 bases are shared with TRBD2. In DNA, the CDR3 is TGCGCCAGCAGCTTGGGACTAGCGGGAGGGCCCTACACAGATACGCAGTATTTT. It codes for CASSLGLAGGPYTDTQYF.